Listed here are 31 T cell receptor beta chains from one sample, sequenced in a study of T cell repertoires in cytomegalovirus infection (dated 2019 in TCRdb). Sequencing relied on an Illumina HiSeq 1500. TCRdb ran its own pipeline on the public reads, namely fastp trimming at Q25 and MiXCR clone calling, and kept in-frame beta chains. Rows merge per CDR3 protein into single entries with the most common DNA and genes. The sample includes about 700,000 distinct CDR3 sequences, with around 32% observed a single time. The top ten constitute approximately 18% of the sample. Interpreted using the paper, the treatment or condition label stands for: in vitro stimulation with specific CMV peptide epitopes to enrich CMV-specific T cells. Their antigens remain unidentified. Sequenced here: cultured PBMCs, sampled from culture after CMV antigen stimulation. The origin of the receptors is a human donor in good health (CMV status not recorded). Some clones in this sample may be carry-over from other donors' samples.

CDR3 protein: CASSQEGGRVQYF. The CDR3 nucleotides are TGCGCCAGCAGCCAAGAAGGAGGGCGGGTTCAGTACTTC. This chain connects TRBV4-1 to TRBJ2-7; TRBD2 might be the D (6 bases). V lost 0 bases and J 10 bases, leaving 13 bases between the germline ends. The CDR3 extends over 13 amino acids. Germline V gene sequence: CDR1 MGHRA, CDR2 YSYEKL.

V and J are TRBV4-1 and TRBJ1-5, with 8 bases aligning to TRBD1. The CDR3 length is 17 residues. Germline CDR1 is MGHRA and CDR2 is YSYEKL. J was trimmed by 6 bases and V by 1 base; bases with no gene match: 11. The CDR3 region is CASSQGASRGLGQPQHF. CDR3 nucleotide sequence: TGCGCCAGCAGCCAAGGGGCATCCAGGGGGCTCGGTCAGCCCCAGCATTTT.

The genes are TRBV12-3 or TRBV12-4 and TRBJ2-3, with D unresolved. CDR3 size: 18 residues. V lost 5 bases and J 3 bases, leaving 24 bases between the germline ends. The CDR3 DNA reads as TGTGCCAGCAGTCTCAACGTACCCTTGGTCAGCCAAACAGATACGCAGTATTTT. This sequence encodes CASSLNVPLVSQTDTQYF.

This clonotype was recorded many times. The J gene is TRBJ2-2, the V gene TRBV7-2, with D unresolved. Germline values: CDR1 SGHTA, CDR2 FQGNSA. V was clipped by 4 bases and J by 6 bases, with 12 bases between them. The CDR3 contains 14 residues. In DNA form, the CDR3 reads TGTGCCAGCAGCTCGTTCGGAGTCCCCGGGGAGCTGTTTTTT. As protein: CASSSFGVPGELFF.

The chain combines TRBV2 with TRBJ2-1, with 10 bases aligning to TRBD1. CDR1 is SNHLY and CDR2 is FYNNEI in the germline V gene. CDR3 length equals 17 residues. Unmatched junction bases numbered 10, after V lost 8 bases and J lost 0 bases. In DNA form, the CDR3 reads TGTGCCAGCCGGGACAGGGGAATCGGCAGCTCCTACAATGAGCAGTTCTTC. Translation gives CASRDRGIGSSYNEQFF. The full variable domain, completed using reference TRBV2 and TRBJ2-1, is EPEVTQTPSHQVTQMGQEVILRCVPISNHLYFYWYRQILGQKVEFLVSFYNNEISEKSEIFDDQFSVERPDGSNFTLKIRSTKLEDSAMYFCASRDRGIGSSYNEQFFGPGTRLTVL.

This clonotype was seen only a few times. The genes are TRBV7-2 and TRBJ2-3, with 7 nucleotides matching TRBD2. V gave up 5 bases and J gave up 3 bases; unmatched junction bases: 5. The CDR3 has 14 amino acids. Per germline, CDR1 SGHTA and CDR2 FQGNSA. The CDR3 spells CASSRSGFTDTQYF. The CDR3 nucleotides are TGTGCCAGCAGCCGTAGCGGGTTTACAGATACGCAGTATTTT.

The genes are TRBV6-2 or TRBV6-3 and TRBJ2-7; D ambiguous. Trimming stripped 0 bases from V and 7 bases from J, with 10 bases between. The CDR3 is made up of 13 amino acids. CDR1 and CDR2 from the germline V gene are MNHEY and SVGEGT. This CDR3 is CASSYSIKGEQYF. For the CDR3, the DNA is TGTGCCAGCAGTTACTCGATAAAGGGTGAGCAGTACTTC.

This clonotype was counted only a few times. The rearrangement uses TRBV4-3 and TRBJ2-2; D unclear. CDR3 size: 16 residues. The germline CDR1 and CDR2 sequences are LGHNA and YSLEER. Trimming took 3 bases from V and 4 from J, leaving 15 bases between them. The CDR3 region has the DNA TGCGCCAGCAGCCAGTCGGGCAGGCATAGCACCGGGGAGCTGTTTTTT. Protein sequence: CASSQSGRHSTGELFF.

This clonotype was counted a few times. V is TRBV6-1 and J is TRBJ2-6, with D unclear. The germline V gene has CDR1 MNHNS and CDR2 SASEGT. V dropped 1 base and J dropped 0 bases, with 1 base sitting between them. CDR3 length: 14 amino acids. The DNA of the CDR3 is TGTGCCAGCAGTGAAGTCTCTGGGGCCAACGTCCTGACTTTC. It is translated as CASSEVSGANVLTF.

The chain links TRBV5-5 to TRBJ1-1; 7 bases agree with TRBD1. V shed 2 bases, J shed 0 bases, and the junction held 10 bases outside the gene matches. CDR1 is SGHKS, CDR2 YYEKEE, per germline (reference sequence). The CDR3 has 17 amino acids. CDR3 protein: CASSFWLAGGMNTEAFF. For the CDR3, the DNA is TGTGCCAGCAGCTTTTGGTTGGCAGGGGGTATGAACACTGAAGCTTTCTTT.

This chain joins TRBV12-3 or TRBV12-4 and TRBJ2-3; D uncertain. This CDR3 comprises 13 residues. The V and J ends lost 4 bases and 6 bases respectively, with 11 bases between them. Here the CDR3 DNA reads TGTGCCAGCAGTTGGCAGCAGGATGATACGCAGTATTTT. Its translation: CASSWQQDDTQYF.

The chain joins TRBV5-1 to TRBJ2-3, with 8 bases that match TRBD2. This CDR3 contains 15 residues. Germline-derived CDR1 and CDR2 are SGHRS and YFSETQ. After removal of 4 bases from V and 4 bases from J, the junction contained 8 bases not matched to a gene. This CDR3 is CASSPRGGAADTQYF. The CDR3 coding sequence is TGCGCCAGCAGCCCTCGGGGGGGGGCCGCAGATACGCAGTATTTT.

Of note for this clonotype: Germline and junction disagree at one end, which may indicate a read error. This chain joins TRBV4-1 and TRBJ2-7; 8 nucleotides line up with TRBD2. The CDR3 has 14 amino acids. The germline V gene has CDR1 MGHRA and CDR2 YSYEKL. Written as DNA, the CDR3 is TGCGCCGGCAGCCGGGCGGGGGGCCTCTACGAGCAGTACTTC. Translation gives CAGSRAGGLYEQYF.

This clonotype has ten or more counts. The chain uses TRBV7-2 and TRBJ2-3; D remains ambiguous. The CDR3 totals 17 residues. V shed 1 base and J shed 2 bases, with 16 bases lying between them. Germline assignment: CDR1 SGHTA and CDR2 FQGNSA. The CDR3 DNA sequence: TGTGCCAGCAGCTTAGGTCAATTAAGGGATCTCACAGATACGCAGTATTTT. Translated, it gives CASSLGQLRDLTDTQYF.

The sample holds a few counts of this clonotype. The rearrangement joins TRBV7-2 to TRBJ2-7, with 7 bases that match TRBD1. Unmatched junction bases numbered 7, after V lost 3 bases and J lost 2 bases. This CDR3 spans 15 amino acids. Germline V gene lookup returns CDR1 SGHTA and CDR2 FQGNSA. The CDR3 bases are TGTGCCAGCAGCTTCCGACAGGGTCCTACCTACGAGCAGTACTTC. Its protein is CASSFRQGPTYEQYF.

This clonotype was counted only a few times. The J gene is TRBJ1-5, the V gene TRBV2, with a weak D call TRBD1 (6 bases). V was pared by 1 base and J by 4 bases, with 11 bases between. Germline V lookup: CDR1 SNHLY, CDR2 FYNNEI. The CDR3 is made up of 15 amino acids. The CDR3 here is CASSEGGQGNQPQHF. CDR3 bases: TGTGCCAGCAGTGAAGGGGGGCAGGGGAATCAGCCCCAGCATTTT.

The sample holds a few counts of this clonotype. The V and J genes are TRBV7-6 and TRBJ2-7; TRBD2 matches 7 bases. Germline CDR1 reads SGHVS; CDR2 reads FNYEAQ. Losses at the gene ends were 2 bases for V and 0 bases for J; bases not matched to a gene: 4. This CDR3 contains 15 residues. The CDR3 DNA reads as TGTGCCAGCAGCTTAAGAGCGGGGCCCTCCTACGAGCAGTACTTC. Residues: CASSLRAGPSYEQYF.

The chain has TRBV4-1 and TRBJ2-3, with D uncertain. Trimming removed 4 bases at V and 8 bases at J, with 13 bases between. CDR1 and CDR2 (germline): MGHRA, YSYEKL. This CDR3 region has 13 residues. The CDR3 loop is CASSLQFYGTQYF. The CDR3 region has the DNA TGCGCCAGCAGCCTCCAATTTTATGGTACGCAGTATTTT.

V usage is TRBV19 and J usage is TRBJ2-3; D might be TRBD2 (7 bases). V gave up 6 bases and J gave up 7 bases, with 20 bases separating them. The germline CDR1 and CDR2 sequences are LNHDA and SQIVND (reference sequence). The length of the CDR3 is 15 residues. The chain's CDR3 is CASSPSGGPRNTQYF. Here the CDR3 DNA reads TGTGCCAGTAGCCCATCGGGGGGCCCGCGGAATACGCAGTATTTT.

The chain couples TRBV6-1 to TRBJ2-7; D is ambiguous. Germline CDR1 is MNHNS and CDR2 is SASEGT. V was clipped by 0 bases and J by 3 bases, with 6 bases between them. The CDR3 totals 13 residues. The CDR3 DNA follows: TGTGCCAGCAGTGAAGCCGTCAACTACGAGCAGTACTTC. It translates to CASSEAVNYEQYF.

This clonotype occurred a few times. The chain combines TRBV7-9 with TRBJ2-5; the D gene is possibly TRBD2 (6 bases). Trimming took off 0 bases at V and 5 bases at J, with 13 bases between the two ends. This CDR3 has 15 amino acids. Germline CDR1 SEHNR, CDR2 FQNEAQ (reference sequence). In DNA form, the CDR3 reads TGTGCCAGCAGCTTAGCGCGCACGGGAGATGAGACCCAGTACTTC. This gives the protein CASSLARTGDETQYF.

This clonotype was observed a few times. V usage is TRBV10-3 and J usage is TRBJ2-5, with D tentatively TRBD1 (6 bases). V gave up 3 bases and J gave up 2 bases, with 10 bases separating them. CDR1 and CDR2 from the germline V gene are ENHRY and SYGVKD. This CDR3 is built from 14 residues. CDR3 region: CAISDPGQQETQYF. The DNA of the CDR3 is TGTGCCATCAGTGATCCGGGACAACAAGAGACCCAGTACTTC.

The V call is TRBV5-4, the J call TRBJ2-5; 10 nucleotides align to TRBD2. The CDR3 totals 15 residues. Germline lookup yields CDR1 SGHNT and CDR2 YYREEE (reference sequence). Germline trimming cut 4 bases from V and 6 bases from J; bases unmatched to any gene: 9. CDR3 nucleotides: TGTGCCAGCAGCCGGCTAGCGGGGGACGGAAAGACCCAGTACTTC. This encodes CASSRLAGDGKTQYF.

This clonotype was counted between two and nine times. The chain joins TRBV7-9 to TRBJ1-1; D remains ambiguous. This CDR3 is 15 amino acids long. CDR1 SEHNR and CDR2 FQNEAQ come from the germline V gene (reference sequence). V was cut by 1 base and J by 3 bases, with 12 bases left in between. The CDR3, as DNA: TGTGCCAGCAGCTTAGGGGGAGCCATGGACACTGAAGCTTTCTTT. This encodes CASSLGGAMDTEAFF.

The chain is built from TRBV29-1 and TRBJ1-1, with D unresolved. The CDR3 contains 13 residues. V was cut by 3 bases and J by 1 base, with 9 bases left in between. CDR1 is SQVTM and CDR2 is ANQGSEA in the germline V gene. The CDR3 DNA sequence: TGCAGCGTTGATGAAAGCGGGAACACTGAAGCTTTCTTT. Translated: CSVDESGNTEAFF.

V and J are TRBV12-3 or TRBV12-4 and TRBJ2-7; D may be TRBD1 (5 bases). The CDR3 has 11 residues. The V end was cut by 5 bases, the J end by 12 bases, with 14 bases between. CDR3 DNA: TGTGCCAGCAGTCTAGGGGCAGCGTCGTACTTC. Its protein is CASSLGAASYF.

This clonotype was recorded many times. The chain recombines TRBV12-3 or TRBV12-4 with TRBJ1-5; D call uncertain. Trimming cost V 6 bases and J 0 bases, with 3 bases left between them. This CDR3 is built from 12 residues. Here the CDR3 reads CASSGSNQPQHF. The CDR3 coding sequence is TGTGCCAGCAGCGGTAGCAATCAGCCCCAGCATTTT.

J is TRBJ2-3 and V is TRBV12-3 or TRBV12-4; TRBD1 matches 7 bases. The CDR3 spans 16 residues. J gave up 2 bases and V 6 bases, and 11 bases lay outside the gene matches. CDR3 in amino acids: CASSKGQTTLTDTQYF. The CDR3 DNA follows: TGTGCCAGCAGCAAGGGACAGACTACCCTCACAGATACGCAGTATTTT.

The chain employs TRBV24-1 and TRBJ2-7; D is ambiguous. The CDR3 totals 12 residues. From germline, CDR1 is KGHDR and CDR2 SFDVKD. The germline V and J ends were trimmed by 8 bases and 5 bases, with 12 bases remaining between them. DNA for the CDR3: TGTGCCACCAAATCTGTGAAGAACGAGCAGTACTTC. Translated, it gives CATKSVKNEQYF.

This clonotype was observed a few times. CDR3: CASGFNSGTGELRKLFF. CDR3 bases: TGTGCTAGTGGATTCAATTCAGGGACAGGCGAGCTTCGAAAACTGTTTTTT. The gene calls are TRBV12-5 and TRBJ1-4, with TRBD1 matching over 8 bases. The length of the CDR3 is 17 residues. The V gene end was trimmed by 6 bases and the J gene end by 10 bases; junction bases not matched to a gene: 19. From germline, CDR1 is LGHNT and CDR2 FRNRAP.

The CDR3 nucleotides are TGTGCCAGCAGTGACCCTGGGACCCACAATGAGCAGTTCTTC. It specifies CASSDPGTHNEQFF. V and J are TRBV25-1 and TRBJ2-1; D may be TRBD1 or TRBD2 (5 bases each). V gave up 3 bases and J gave up 5 bases, with 11 bases separating them. Germline-derived CDR1 and CDR2 are MGHDK and SYGVNS. The CDR3 contains 14 residues.